Listed below are T cell receptor beta chains from one sample, sequenced in a study of OX40 agonist ivuxolimab in advanced cancers. Repertoires were generated with immunoSEQ multiplex PCR, while TCRdb's copy carries only in-frame clones and drops some. The repertoire holds under 100,000 clones, approximately 84% seen once, with 0.45% to 0.6% in the top ten. The sequenced sample was CD4+ or CD8+ T cells sorted from blood, obtained in a trial of the OX40 agonist ivuxolimab. Receptor source: an adult with an advanced solid tumor such as melanoma, head and neck, liver or kidney cancer. CDR3s include the opening cysteine and the closing phenylalanine or tryptophan. Each record gives: V gene, J gene, D gene, clone size, CDR3 DNA, CDR3 protein. D genes are given only for firm matches. The size of a clone is reported for some rows only, either as once, few or many, or as a class for expanded clones.

TRBV9	TRBJ2-1	TRBD2	once	TGTGCCAGCAGCGTAAAGGCGGGAGGGCCGGGTCATGAGCAGTTCTTC	CASSVKAGGPGHEQFF
TRBV28	TRBJ1-2	.	.	TGTGCCAGCAGCCTTAGCGGGGGAAGCTATGGCTACACCTTC	CASSLSGGSYGYTF
TRBV6-5	TRBJ2-7	.	.	TGTGCCAGCAGTTACCGACGTATGTCCTACGAGCAGTACTTC	CASSYRRMSYEQYF
TRBV7-2	TRBJ2-5	.	many	TGTGCCAGCAGCTCGGAAGAGACCCAGTACTTC	CASSSEETQYF
TRBV5-8	TRBJ1-2	.	.	TGTGCCAGCAGCTTGGTGGGCAGGGACTTGGAGGGCTACACCTTC	CASSLVGRDLEGYTF
TRBV15	TRBJ2-7	.	.	TGTGCCACCAGCAAGCAGTTAGGTGCGACCTACGAGCAGTACTTC	CATSKQLGATYEQYF
TRBV2	TRBJ2-1	.	.	TGTGCCAGCAATCTCTTGGGGGGGCAAGGCAATGAGCAGTTCTTC	CASNLLGGQGNEQFF
TRBV5-1	TRBJ1-1	.	.	TGCGCCAGCAGCCTGGGCTCGGTGAACACTGAAGCTTTCTTT	CASSLGSVNTEAFF
TRBV4-3	TRBJ1-2	.	few	TGCGCCAGCAGCCAAGATCTCCAGGGTAAGGACTATGGCTACACCTTC	CASSQDLQGKDYGYTF
TRBV19	TRBJ2-3	TRBD2	once	TGTGCCAGTAGTAGGCGGGAGCGCACAGATACGCAGTATTTT	CASSRRERTDTQYF